Listed here are 10 T cell receptor beta chains from one sample, sequenced in a study of blood T cell repertoires in COVID-19. Assay used: immunoSEQ multiplex PCR; TCRdb lists only in-frame clones, some missing. Of some 180,000 clones in the sample, around 83% are singletons; the top ten hold about 6.3%. The sequenced sample was PBMCs or T cells enriched from blood (not recorded which). These receptor sequences come from a man in his forties who had recovered from COVID-19.

V and J are TRBV9 and TRBJ2-2, with D maybe TRBD2 (5 bases). Germline lookup yields CDR1 SGDLS and CDR2 YYNGEE. V was clipped by 0 bases and J by 5 bases, with 11 bases between them. This CDR3 has 15 residues. The CDR3: CASSVVPGKTGELFF. The CDR3 nucleotides read TGTGCCAGCAGCGTAGTCCCGGGAAAAACCGGGGAGCTGTTTTTT.

The chain recombines TRBV5-1 with TRBJ2-1; 11 nucleotides agree with TRBD2. After removal of 4 bases from V and 1 base from J, the junction contained 10 bases not matched to a gene. From germline, CDR1 is SGHRS and CDR2 YFSETQ. The CDR3 has 18 residues. In nucleotides, the CDR3 is TGCGCCAGCAGCGGGGGACTAGCGGCCTCCAGTTCCTACAATGAGCAGTTCTTC. The encoded protein is CASSGGLAASSSYNEQFF.

This chain joins TRBV5-1 and TRBJ1-1, with D tentatively TRBD1 (6 bases). Germline CDR1 is SGHRS and CDR2 is YFSETQ. The CDR3 spans 16 residues. Trimming pared 3 bases from V and 0 bases from J, leaving 15 bases between. CDR3 in amino acids: CASSSFGGSLNTEAFF. The CDR3 coding sequence is TGCGCCAGCAGCTCATTTGGGGGCAGTCTGAACACTGAAGCTTTCTTT.

This clone occurred a few times. V gene TRBV19 combines with J gene TRBJ2-2, with TRBD1 matching 10 bases. The V gene end was trimmed by 6 bases and the J gene end by 6 bases; junction bases not matched to a gene: 4. CDR3 size: 14 residues. Germline lookup yields CDR1 LNHDA and CDR2 SQIVND (reference sequence). CDR3 protein: CASSRDRGAGELFF. CDR3 DNA sequence: TGTGCCAGTAGCCGGGACAGGGGAGCCGGGGAGCTGTTTTTT.

The chain joins TRBV9 to TRBJ1-1, with 9 bases fitting TRBD1. V was clipped by 3 bases and J by 3 bases; unmatched bases: 6. Per the germline V gene, CDR1 is SGDLS and CDR2 is YYNGEE. This CDR3 has 15 amino acids. In DNA form, the CDR3 reads TGTGCCAGCAGCGGTCGACAGGGGGATTACACTGAAGCTTTCTTT. This codes for CASSGRQGDYTEAFF.

This chain links TRBV11-3 with TRBJ1-1, with D perhaps matching TRBD1 (5 bases). The germline gives CDR1 SGHNT, CDR2 YENEEA. Trimming shortened V by 7 bases and J by 0 bases, and 9 bases separated the two germline ends. The CDR3 totals 13 residues. CDR3 coding DNA: TGTGCCAGCACCGGACACTTGAACACTGAAGCTTTCTTT. Protein product: CASTGHLNTEAFF.

The V gene is TRBV28, the J gene TRBJ1-2; a weak D match, TRBD1 (5 bases). The CDR3 spans 12 residues. The V gene's germline CDR1 is MDHEN and CDR2 SYDVKM. V was trimmed by 6 bases and J by 8 bases, leaving 13 bases between them. The CDR3 spells CASRQAQGGYTF. The CDR3 DNA reads as TGTGCCAGCAGACAAGCCCAGGGAGGCTACACCTTC.

The gene calls are TRBV11-2 and TRBJ1-2, with 7 nucleotides matching TRBD1. V lost 3 bases and J lost 2; bases outside the gene matches: 6. CDR1 is SGHAT, CDR2 FQNNGV, per germline. The CDR3 spans 15 residues. The CDR3 region has the DNA TGTGCCAGCAGCTTGGAGGGGACAGCCAACTATGGCTACACCTTC. Residues: CASSLEGTANYGYTF.

V usage is TRBV28 and J usage is TRBJ2-7; TRBD2 aligns across 10 bases. Losses at the gene ends were 5 bases for V and 3 bases for J; bases not matched to a gene: 4. The length of the CDR3 is 14 residues. Germline V gene lookup returns CDR1 MDHEN and CDR2 SYDVKM. The CDR3: CASSLAGEDYEQYF. As DNA, the CDR3 is TGTGCCAGCAGTCTAGCGGGAGAGGACTACGAGCAGTACTTC.

The chain employs TRBV18 and TRBJ1-4, with D unresolved. Germline loops: CDR1 KGHSH, CDR2 LQKENI. Trimming took 3 bases from V and 0 from J, leaving 8 bases between them. The CDR3 is made up of 15 amino acids. The CDR3 sequence is CASSPRPATNEKLFF. The CDR3 DNA reads TGTGCCAGCTCACCTCGCCCAGCAACTAATGAAAAACTGTTTTTT.